This entry concerns a single TCR beta chain. Its target is not known. This specimen belongs to a study of Ad26.COV2.S vaccination and SARS-CoV-2 variants. About the research overall: Once, or twice with 56 days between doses, Ad26.COV2.S was given intramuscularly. Findings and limits, study-wide: Substantial response breadth was reportedly seen for spike-specific CD8+ and CD4+ T cells after vaccination.

The assay was immunoSEQ multiplex PCR, and TCRdb's table has in-frame clones only and misses some. Of about 350,000 clones listed, around 89% are singletons. The V end lost 3 bases, the J end lost 0 bases, and 17 bases lay between the germline ends. The germline gives CDR1 MNHEY, CDR2 SMNVEV (reference sequence). This CDR3 contains 17 residues. Treatment meaning: around 19 received Ad26.COV2.S at low or high dose, single or two shots; about 5 received placebo; per-sample allocation not given. At day 63 after the first vaccine or placebo injection, samples were drawn. The sequences come from peripheral blood, collected in a trial of Ad26.COV2.S vaccine versus placebo. This chain connects TRBV27 to TRBJ1-1, with D perhaps TRBD1 (6 bases). The source of this sequence is a person aged 18-60 years who received the Ad26.COV2.S COVID-19 vaccine or a placebo. The CDR3: CASSFIRGGLVNTEAFF. In nucleotides, the CDR3 is TGTGCCAGCAGTTTTATTAGGGGGGGATTAGTGAACACTGAAGCTTTCTTT.